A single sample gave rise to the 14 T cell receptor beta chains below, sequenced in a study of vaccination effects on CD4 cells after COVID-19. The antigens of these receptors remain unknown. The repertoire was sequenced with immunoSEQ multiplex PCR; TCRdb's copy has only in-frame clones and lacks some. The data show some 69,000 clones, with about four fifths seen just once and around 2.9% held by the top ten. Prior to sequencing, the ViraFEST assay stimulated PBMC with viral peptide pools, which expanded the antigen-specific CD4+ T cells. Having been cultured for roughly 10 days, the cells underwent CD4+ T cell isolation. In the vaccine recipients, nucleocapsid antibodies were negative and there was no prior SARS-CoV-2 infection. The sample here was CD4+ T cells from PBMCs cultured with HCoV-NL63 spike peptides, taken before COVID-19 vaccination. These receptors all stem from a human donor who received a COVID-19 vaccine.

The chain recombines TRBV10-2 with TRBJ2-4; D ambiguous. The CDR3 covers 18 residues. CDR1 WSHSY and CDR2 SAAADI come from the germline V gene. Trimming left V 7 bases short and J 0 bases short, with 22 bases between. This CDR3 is CASNGHGGEGGAKNIQYF. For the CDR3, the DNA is TGCGCCAGCAACGGCCATGGTGGGGAAGGTGGAGCCAAAAACATTCAGTACTTC.

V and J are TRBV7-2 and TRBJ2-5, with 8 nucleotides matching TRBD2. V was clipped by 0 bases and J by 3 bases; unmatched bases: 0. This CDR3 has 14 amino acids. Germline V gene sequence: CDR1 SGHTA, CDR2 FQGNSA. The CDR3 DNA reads TGTGCCAGCAGCTTAGCCGGGGGGGAAGAGACCCAGTACTTC. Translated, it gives CASSLAGGEETQYF.

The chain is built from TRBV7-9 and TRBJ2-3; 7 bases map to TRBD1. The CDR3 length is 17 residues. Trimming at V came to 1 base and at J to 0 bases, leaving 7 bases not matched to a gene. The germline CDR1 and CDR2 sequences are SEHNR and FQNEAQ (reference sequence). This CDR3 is CASSLGSGDRSTDTQYF. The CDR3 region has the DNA TGTGCCAGCAGCTTAGGTTCAGGGGACAGAAGCACAGATACGCAGTATTTT.

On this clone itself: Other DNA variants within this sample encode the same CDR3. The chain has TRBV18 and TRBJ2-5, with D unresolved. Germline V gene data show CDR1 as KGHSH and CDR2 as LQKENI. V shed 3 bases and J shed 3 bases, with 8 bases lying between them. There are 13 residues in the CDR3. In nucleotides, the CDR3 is TGTGCCAGCTCACCGGGTCAAGAAGAGACCCAGTACTTC. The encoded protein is CASSPGQEETQYF.

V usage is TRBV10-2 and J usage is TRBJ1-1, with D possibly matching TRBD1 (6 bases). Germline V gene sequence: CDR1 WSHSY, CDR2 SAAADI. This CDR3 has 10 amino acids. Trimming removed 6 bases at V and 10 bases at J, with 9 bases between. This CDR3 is CASRDRLAFF. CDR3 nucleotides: TGCGCCAGCAGAGACAGGCTAGCTTTCTTT.

This CDR3 is CASSPRASFPYEQYV. CDR3 DNA sequence: TGTGCCAGCAGCCCCAGGGCAAGCTTTCCCTACGAGCAGTACGTC. The rearrangement joins TRBV7-8 to TRBJ2-7; tentative D call: TRBD1 (5 bases). CDR3 size: 15 residues. Germline-derived CDR1 and CDR2 are SGHVS and FQNEAQ. Trimming removed 5 bases from V and 2 bases from J, with 16 bases in between.

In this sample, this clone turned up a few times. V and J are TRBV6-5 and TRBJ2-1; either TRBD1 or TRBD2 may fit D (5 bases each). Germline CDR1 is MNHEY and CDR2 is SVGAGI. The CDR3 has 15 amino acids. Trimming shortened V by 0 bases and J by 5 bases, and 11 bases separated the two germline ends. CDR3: CASSYSGTEDNEQFF. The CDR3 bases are TGTGCCAGCAGTTACTCGGGGACGGAAGACAATGAGCAGTTCTTC.

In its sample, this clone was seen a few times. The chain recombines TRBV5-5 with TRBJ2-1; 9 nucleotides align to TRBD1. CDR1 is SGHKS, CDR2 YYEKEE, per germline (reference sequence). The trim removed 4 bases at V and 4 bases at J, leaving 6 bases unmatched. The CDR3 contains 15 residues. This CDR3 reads CASSPGTGLYNEQFF. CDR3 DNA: TGTGCCAGCAGCCCCGGGACAGGGTTGTACAATGAGCAGTTCTTC.

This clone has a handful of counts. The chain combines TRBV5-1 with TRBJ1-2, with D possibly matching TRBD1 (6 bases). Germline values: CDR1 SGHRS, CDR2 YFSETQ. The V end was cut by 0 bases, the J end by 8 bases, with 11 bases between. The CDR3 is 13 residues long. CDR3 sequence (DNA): TGCGCCAGCAGCTTGGCACAGGGAGAGGGCTACACCTTC. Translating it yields CASSLAQGEGYTF.

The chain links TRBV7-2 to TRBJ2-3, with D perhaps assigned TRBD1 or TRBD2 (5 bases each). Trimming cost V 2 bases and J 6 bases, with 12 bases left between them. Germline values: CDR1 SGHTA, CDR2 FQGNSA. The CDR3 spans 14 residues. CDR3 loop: CASSLTRGSDTQYF. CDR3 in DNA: TGTGCCAGCAGCTTAACGAGGGGTTCTGATACGCAGTATTTT.

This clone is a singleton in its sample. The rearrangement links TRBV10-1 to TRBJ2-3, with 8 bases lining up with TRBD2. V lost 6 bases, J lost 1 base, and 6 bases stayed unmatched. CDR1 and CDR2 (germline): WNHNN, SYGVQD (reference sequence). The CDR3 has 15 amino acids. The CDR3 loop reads CASRSGLAGTDTQYF. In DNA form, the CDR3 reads TGCGCCAGCAGATCCGGACTAGCCGGCACAGATACGCAGTATTTT.

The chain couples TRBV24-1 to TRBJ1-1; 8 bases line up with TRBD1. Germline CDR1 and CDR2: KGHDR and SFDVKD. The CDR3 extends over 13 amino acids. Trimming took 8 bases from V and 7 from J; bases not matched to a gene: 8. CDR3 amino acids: CATIGQGEGEAFF. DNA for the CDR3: TGTGCCACCATAGGACAGGGCGAGGGTGAAGCTTTCTTT.

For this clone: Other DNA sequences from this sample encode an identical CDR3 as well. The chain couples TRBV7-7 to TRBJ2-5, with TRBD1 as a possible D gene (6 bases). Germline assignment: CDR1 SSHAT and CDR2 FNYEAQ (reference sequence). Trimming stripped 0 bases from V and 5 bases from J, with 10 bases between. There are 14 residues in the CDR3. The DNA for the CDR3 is TGTGCCAGCAGCTTAGCTGGGGGCCGGGAGACCCAGTACTTC. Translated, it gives CASSLAGGRETQYF.

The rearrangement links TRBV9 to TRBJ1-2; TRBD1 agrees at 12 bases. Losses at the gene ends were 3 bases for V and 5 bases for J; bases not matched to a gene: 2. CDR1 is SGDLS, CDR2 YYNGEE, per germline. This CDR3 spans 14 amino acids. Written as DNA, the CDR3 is TGTGCCAGCAGCGCGGGACAGGGGGCATATGGCTACACCTTC. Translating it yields CASSAGQGAYGYTF.